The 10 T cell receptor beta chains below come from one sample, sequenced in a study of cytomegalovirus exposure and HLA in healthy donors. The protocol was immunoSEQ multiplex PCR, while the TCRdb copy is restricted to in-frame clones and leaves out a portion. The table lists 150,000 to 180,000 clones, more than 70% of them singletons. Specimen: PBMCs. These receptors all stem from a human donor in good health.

This chain's CDR3 is CASSFSDRFTDTQYF. For the CDR3, the DNA is TGTGCCAGCAGCTTTAGCGACAGGTTCACAGATACGCAGTATTTT. V is TRBV5-8 and J is TRBJ2-3; D perhaps matches TRBD1 (6 bases). The CDR3 extends over 15 amino acids. V dropped 2 bases and J dropped 2 bases, with 12 bases sitting between them. Germline CDR1 and CDR2: SGHTS and YDEGEE.

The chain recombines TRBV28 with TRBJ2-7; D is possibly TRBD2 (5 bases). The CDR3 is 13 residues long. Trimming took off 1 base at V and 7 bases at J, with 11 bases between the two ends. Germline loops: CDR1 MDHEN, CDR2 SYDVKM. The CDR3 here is CASSLSAPGEQYF. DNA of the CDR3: TGTGCCAGCAGTTTATCAGCCCCGGGGGAGCAGTACTTC.

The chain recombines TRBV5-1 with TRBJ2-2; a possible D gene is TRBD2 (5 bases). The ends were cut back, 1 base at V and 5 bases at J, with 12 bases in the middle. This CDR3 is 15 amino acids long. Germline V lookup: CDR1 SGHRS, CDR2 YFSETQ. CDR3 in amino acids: CASSLLGLTTGELFF. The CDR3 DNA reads TGCGCCAGCAGCTTGCTTGGACTCACGACCGGGGAGCTGTTTTTT.

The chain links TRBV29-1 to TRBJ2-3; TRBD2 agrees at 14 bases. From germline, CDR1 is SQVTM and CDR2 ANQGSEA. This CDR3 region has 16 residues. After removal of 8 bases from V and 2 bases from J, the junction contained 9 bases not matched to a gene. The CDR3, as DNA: TGCAGCACTTCTAGGACTAGCGGGGGGCTCACAGATACGCAGTATTTT. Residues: CSTSRTSGGLTDTQYF.

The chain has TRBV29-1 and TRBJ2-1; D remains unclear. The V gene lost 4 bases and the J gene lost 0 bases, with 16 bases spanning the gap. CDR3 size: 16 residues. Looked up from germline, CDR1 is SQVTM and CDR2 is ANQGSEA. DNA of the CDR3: TGCAGCGTTGTATCTGGAGAAGAAAGCTCCTACAATGAGCAGTTCTTC. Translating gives CSVVSGEESSYNEQFF.

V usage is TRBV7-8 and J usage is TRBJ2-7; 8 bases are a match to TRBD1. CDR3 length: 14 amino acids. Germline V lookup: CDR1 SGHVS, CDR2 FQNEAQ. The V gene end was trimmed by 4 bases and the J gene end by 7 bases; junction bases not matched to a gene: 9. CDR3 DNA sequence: TGTGCCAGCAGCTCCTTACAGGGGGTTTGGGAGCAGTACTTC. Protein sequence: CASSSLQGVWEQYF.

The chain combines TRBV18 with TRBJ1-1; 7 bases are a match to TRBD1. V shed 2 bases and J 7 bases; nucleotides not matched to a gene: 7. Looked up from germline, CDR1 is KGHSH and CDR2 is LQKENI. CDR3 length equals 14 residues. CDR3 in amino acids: CASSPTGTAFEAFF. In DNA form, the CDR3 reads TGTGCCAGCTCACCAACGGGGACAGCCTTTGAAGCTTTCTTT.

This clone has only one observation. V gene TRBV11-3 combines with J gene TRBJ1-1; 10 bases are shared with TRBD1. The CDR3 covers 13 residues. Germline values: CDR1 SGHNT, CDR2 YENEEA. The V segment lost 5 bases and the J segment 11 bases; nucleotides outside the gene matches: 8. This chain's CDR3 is CASSGQGDSKAFF. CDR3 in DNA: TGTGCCAGCAGCGGACAGGGGGACTCGAAGGCTTTCTTT.

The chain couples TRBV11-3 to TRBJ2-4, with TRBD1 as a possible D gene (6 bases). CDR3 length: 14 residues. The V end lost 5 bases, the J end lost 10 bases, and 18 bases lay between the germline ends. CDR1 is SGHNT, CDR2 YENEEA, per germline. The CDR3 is CASSVTGSSLIQYF. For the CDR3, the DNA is TGTGCCAGCAGCGTTACAGGGTCTTCCCTGATTCAGTACTTC.

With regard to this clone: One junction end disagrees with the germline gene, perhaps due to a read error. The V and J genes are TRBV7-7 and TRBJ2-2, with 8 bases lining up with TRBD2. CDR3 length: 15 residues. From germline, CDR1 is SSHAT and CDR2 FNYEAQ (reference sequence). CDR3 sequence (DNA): TGTGCTAGCAGCCCCTGGGCAAGCGGGGGAGGGGAGCTGTTTTTT. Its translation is CASSPWASGGGELFF.